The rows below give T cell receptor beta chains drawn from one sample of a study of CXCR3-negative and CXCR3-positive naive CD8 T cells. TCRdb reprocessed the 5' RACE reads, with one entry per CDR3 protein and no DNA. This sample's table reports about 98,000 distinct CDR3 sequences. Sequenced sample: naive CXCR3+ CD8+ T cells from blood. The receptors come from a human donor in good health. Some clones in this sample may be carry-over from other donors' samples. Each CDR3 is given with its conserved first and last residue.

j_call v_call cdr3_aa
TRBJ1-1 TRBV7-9 CASSPIDRGTEAFF
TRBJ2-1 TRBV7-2 CASSLGGFNEQFF
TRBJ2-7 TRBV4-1 CASSQGLTDEQYF
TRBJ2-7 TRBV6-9 CASSCVRVYEQYF
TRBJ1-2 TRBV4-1 CASSQSGEDYGYTF
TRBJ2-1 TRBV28 CASSFSRDGNEQFF
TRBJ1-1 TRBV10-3 CAISDSGQGITEAFF
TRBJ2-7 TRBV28 CASSFPGQGPYEQYF
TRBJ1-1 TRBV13 CASTLIGGQGNTEAFF
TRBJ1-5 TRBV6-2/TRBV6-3 CASSYQWNQPQHF
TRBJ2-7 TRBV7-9 CASSLQGNEQYF
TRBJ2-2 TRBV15 CATSRDGTGELFF
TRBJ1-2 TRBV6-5 CASSTRENSDGYTF
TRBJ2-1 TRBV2 CASSEGIEQFF
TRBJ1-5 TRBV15 CATSPDNNQPQHF
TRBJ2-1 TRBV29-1 CSVEPSRGRASEQFF
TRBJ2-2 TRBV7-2 CASSLGHPGELFF
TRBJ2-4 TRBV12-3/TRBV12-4 CASSFKTAKNIQYF
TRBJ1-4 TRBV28 CASSLWAAGRDEKLFF
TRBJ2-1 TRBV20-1 CSARDQGLSGGAMDEQFF
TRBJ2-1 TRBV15 CATSRGMGGLYNEQFF
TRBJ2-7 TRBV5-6 CASSLYSYEQYF
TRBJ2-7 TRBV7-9 CASSGPQGLEEQYF
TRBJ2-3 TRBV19 CASSIGVRDTQYF
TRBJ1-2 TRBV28 CASSRFSMRESYTF
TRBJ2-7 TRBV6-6 CASSIAGQGYEQYF
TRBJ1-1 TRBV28 CASSFERGQGFPEAFF
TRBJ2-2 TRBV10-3 CASVASWDTGELFF
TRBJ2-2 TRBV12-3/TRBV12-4 CASSYDSATGELFF
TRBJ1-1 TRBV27 CASSFRGGGTEAFF
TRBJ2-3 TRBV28 CASTERGGTGYTDTQYF
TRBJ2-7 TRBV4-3 CASNQEVGDGTYEQYF
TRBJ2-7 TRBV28 CASSSLGRDTYEQYF
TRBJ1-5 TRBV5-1 CASSLGEGSQPQHF
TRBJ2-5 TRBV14 CASSQERAEETQYF
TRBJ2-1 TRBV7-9 CASSQAGQYNEQFF
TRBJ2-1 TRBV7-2 CASSLAAGNEQFF
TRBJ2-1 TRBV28 CASTAGAGSSYNEQFF
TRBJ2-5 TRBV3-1 CASTPSGQETQYF
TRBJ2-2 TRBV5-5 CASSLIWQNTGELFF
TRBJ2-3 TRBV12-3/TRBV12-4 CASSLSSGGNGQYF
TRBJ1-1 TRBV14 CASSRVLQEAFF
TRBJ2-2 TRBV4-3 CASSQDEAPGVAGELFF
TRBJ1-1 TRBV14 CASSHKPEYGEAFF
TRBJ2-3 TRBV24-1 CATSDLPYDSTDTQYF
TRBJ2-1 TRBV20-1 CSTGRRENEQFF
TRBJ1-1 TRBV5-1 CASSLGGRWTEAFF
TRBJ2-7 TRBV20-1 CSGRGGSSYEQYF
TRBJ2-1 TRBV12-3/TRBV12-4 CASSFPSGGYNEQFF
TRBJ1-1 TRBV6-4 CASSPSSEWNTEAFF